This T cell receptor (beta chain) was obtained from a study of Graves' ophthalmopathy and Graves' hyperthyroidism. Germline V gene sequence: CDR1 LNHNV, CDR2 YYDKDF (reference sequence). The CDR3 runs 22 residues. Losses at the gene ends were 4 bases for V and 0 bases for J; bases not matched to a gene: 18. General study results and limits: Thyroid clonotypes that were expanded above 0.001 frequency mostly also appeared in blood.

Investigators amplified TCR beta CDR3 regions from RNA transcripts. HTBI primers primed a first-round RT-PCR, and a second-round multiplex PCR followed. TCRdb redid the calling of the multiplex PCR reads with MiXCR, one entry per CDR3 protein. Seen here are hundreds of thousands of distinct CDR3 sequences, roughly 20% observed once, and the top ten hold roughly 6.9%. Of note for this clonotype: No antigen is known for it.

The authors enrolled newly diagnosed hyperthyroidism patients aged 18 to 65 with under 2 months' duration. Pregnant or lactating patients and those with other autoimmune diseases or uncontrolled infections were excluded. PBMCs were obtained from 8.5 to 10 ml of fresh peripheral blood. The receptor was derived from a woman younger than 30 with stable Graves' hyperthyroidism. Some clones in this sample may be carry-over from other donors' samples. This rearrangement joins TRBV15 to TRBJ2-2, with 12 bases that match TRBD2. Sequences were obtained from peripheral blood. The CDR3 region is CATSILPYGTSGPRANTGELFF. The CDR3 region has the DNA TGTGCCACCAGCATATTACCATATGGGACTAGCGGGCCGCGGGCGAACACCGGGGAGCTGTTTTTT.